Below, 2 T cell receptor beta chains from the same sample are listed, as sequenced in a study of regulatory T cells in long-lasting Graves disease. CDR3 regions were amplified by Arm-PCR using iRepertoire HTBI primers to build TCR beta libraries. TCRdb called the multiplex PCR reads again in MiXCR, with one record for every CDR3 protein. The table records over 500,000 distinct CDR3 sequences, roughly a sixth of them present only once. Time point here: newly diagnosed GD, antithyroid drugs for less than 3 months. From PBMCs, RNA was extracted and then used to make the TCR library. These data also featured in a second study, about T cells in Graves' hyperthyroidism and ophthalmopathy.

Material: peripheral blood mononuclear cells (PBMCs), obtained at new diagnosis, from a patient treated with antithyroid drugs. The receptors come from a man between 18 and 29 years old with Graves disease.

This clonotype was seen at least ten times. This sequence joins TRBV11-2 and TRBJ2-7, with TRBD1 as a possible D gene (6 bases). The V and J ends lost 1 base and 4 bases respectively, with 14 bases between them. The germline V gene has CDR1 SGHAT and CDR2 FQNNGV. The CDR3 runs 15 residues. The CDR3 nucleotides read TGTGCCAGCAGCTTAGGGGCACCCACAGGGTACGAGCAGTACTTC. Protein sequence: CASSLGAPTGYEQYF.

This chain links TRBV6-1 with TRBJ2-1, with D tentatively TRBD2 (5 bases). Germline lookup yields CDR1 MNHNS and CDR2 SASEGT. The germline V and J ends were trimmed by 1 base and 4 bases, with 14 bases remaining between them. This CDR3 is 16 amino acids long. DNA for the CDR3: TGTGCCAGCAGTGAAGAATGGACTGATCCTTACAATGAGCAGTTCTTC. Translated, it gives CASSEEWTDPYNEQFF.